The 11 T cell receptor beta chains given below trace back to one sample, sequenced in a study of blood T cell repertoires in COVID-19 (dated by TCRdb to 2019 to 2021). Library preparation was by the immunoSEQ multiplex PCR assay. Drawn from immuneACCESS, this table holds only the in-frame rearrangements with V and J called that TCRdb kept. Clones are partly lost; checked studies trace under half to an unresolved V gene and leave the rest unexplained. Counted in this sample were approximately 250,000 clones; roughly nine tenths of them appeared once. The top ten clonotypes cover 8.5% to 9% of the sample. The sequenced sample was peripheral blood. These receptors were taken from a man aged 35 to 55 with active or convalescent COVID-19.

This chain connects TRBV5-4 to TRBJ2-3; 7 nucleotides line up with TRBD2. J lost 6 bases, V lost 4 bases, and 17 bases had no gene match. Looked up from germline, CDR1 is SGHNT and CDR2 is YYREEE (reference sequence). This CDR3 has 17 residues. The CDR3 sequence is CASSPRVGGRSADTQYF. Here the CDR3 DNA reads TGTGCCAGCAGCCCTCGAGTCGGGGGGAGATCCGCCGATACGCAGTATTTT.

This chain joins TRBV5-4 and TRBJ1-2, with D perhaps TRBD1 (5 bases). With 7 bases removed from V and 4 bases from J, the gap between germline ends came to 14 bases. This CDR3 has 13 amino acids. CDR1 is SGHNT, CDR2 YYREEE, per germline (reference sequence). The CDR3 coding sequence is TGTGCCAGCGGAGTGGGGGGTAGCTATGGCTACACCTTC. The encoded protein is CASGVGGSYGYTF.

This chain links TRBV19 with TRBJ2-2, with 7 bases matching TRBD2. The V gene end was trimmed by 8 bases and the J gene end by 5 bases; junction bases not matched to a gene: 14. This CDR3 comprises 16 residues. Germline CDR1 is LNHDA and CDR2 is SQIVND (reference sequence). This CDR3 reads CASHNLGRGLTGELFF. As DNA, the CDR3 is TGTGCCAGTCACAACCTGGGGAGGGGTCTGACCGGGGAGCTGTTTTTT.

The chain links TRBV19 to TRBJ1-5; tentative D call: TRBD1 (6 bases). Trimming removed 1 base at V and 6 bases at J, with 16 bases between. Germline loops: CDR1 LNHDA, CDR2 SQIVND (reference sequence). CDR3 length equals 16 residues. This chain's CDR3 is CASSIVFDRLGQPQHF. The CDR3 DNA sequence: TGTGCCAGTAGTATAGTCTTCGACAGGCTCGGTCAGCCCCAGCATTTT.

The V call is TRBV19, the J call TRBJ2-7; a possible D gene is TRBD1 (5 bases). This CDR3 is built from 14 residues. V was clipped by 2 bases and J by 5 bases, with 13 bases between them. The germline V gene encodes CDR1 LNHDA and CDR2 SQIVND (reference sequence). The CDR3 region is CASSINRGFNEQYF. The CDR3 DNA sequence: TGTGCCAGTAGTATAAATAGGGGCTTCAACGAGCAGTACTTC.

The chain joins TRBV9 to TRBJ2-1; 7 bases align to TRBD2. This CDR3 region has 16 residues. V shed 3 bases, J shed 1 base, and the junction held 7 bases outside the gene matches. CDR1 is SGDLS and CDR2 is YYNGEE in the germline V gene. The CDR3, as DNA: TGTGCCAGCAGCGCCCGCGGGAGCCCGTCCTACAATGAGCAGTTCTTC. Translated: CASSARGSPSYNEQFF.

This chain connects TRBV6-5 to TRBJ1-1; maybe TRBD1 (6 bases). Germline assignment: CDR1 MNHEY and CDR2 SVGAGI. This CDR3 is built from 14 residues. V was trimmed by 6 bases and J by 0 bases, leaving 11 bases between them. The CDR3 nucleotides read TGTGCCAGCAGGTTAGACAGGCTGAACACTGAAGCTTTCTTT. Translating it yields CASRLDRLNTEAFF.

V usage is TRBV6-1 and J usage is TRBJ2-5, with 10 positions matching TRBD2. The V gene end was trimmed by 2 bases and the J gene end by 5 bases; junction bases not matched to a gene: 5. Per the germline V gene, CDR1 is MNHNS and CDR2 is SASEGT. This CDR3 has 15 residues. The CDR3, as DNA: TGTGCCAGCAGTGAATTGACTAGCGGGCTCGAGACCCAGTACTTC. Protein: CASSELTSGLETQYF.

The chain recombines TRBV29-1 with TRBJ2-3; no definite D call. Trimming removed 0 bases at V and 14 bases at J, with 15 bases between. This CDR3 has 12 residues. The V gene's germline CDR1 is SQVTM and CDR2 ANQGSEA. The CDR3 coding sequence is TGCAGCGTTGAAGATAACATTGTGTCCATGTATTTT. Residues: CSVEDNIVSMYF.

The chain combines TRBV7-2 with TRBJ2-7; D is unresolved. Germline CDR1 and CDR2: SGHTA and FQGNSA. The CDR3 is made up of 14 amino acids. Trimming pared 3 bases from V and 4 bases from J, leaving 13 bases between. The CDR3 loop reads CASSFWLTGYEQYF. Here the CDR3 DNA reads TGTGCCAGCAGCTTTTGGCTTACCGGGTACGAGCAGTACTTC.

The rearrangement uses TRBV20-1 and TRBJ2-2; D is undetermined. The CDR3 runs to 15 residues. The V end lost 3 bases, the J end lost 5 bases, and 16 bases lay between the germline ends. Looked up from germline, CDR1 is DFQATT and CDR2 is SNEGSKA (reference sequence). The CDR3 here is CSASVGSRGTGELFF. CDR3 nucleotide sequence: TGCAGTGCTAGTGTAGGCAGTCGAGGTACCGGGGAGCTGTTTTTT.